These 30 T cell receptor beta chains share one sample of origin, sequenced in a study of blood T cell repertoires in COVID-19. Libraries were prepared by immunoSEQ multiplex PCR; TCRdb keeps only in-frame clonotypes and omits some of them. The profile covers roughly 260,000 clones, with about 89% appearing a single time and about 2.1% taken by the ten largest. The sample consisted of peripheral blood. The receptors here all came from a woman in her forties or fifties with acute or convalescent COVID-19.

This sequence joins TRBV7-9 and TRBJ1-4; D unresolved. Looked up from germline, CDR1 is SEHNR and CDR2 is FQNEAQ (reference sequence). Trimming shortened V by 3 bases and J by 0 bases, and 14 bases separated the two germline ends. The CDR3 extends over 17 amino acids. The CDR3 DNA follows: TGTGCCAGCAGCTTTCTGGGAGCTCTCGCAACTAATGAAAAACTGTTTTTT. It translates to CASSFLGALATNEKLFF.

The chain recombines TRBV27 with TRBJ2-1; 7 bases agree with TRBD2. This CDR3 spans 16 amino acids. In germline, CDR1 is MNHEY, CDR2 SMNVEV (reference sequence). The V gene end was trimmed by 2 bases and the J gene end by 3 bases; junction bases not matched to a gene: 7. This chain's CDR3 is CASSLGFGRSYNEQFF. The CDR3 DNA reads as TGTGCCAGCAGTTTAGGCTTCGGGAGGAGCTACAATGAGCAGTTCTTC.

The rearrangement uses TRBV28 and TRBJ1-2; 8 bases align to TRBD1. Germline CDR1 MDHEN, CDR2 SYDVKM. Trimming at V came to 2 bases and at J to 4 bases, leaving 6 bases not matched to a gene. The CDR3 loop spans 15 amino acids. The CDR3 region has the DNA TGTGCCAGCAGTTTAACGCCCGGGACAGGCTATGGCTACACCTTC. This encodes CASSLTPGTGYGYTF.

This clone occurred once. The genes are TRBV7-8 and TRBJ2-7; 7 bases fit TRBD1. The germline V gene has CDR1 SGHVS and CDR2 FQNEAQ. This CDR3 region has 16 residues. V gave up 2 bases and J gave up 5 bases; unmatched junction bases: 12. In nucleotides, the CDR3 is TGTGCCAGCAGCTTAACCGCCGACAGGGCGGCCCACGAGCAGTACTTC. Translating gives CASSLTADRAAHEQYF.

This chain connects TRBV4-2 to TRBJ1-3; D is uncertain. The CDR3 contains 14 residues. Deletions cut 4 bases from V and 0 bases from J, with 7 bases between. The germline V gene encodes CDR1 LGHNA and CDR2 YNFKEQ. CDR3 protein: CASSPLFSGNTIYF. The CDR3, as DNA: TGTGCCAGCAGCCCACTTTTCTCTGGAAACACCATATATTTT.

The chain uses TRBV3-1 (or the pseudogene TRBV3-2) and TRBJ2-7; 9 nucleotides agree with TRBD2. There are 15 residues in the CDR3. Germline CDR1 LGHDT, CDR2 YNNKEL (reference sequence). The V and J ends lost 4 bases and 5 bases, in that order; junction bases with no gene match: 9. CDR3: CASSRAGGRSHEQYF. Here the CDR3 DNA reads TGTGCCAGCAGCCGAGCGGGAGGTAGGTCCCACGAGCAGTACTTC.

This rearrangement joins TRBV7-9 to TRBJ1-1, with 9 bases aligning to TRBD1. The CDR3 length is 13 residues. Germline CDR1 and CDR2: SEHNR and FQNEAQ (reference sequence). V lost 5 bases to trimming and J lost 9 bases; unmatched junction nucleotides: 7. The CDR3 here is CASSHRTGEKAFF. Written as DNA, the CDR3 is TGTGCCAGCAGCCACCGGACAGGGGAGAAAGCTTTCTTT.

The V call is TRBV5-1, the J call TRBJ1-4, with TRBD1 matching over 7 bases. Germline loops: CDR1 SGHRS, CDR2 YFSETQ. Germline trimming cut 4 bases from V and 4 bases from J; bases unmatched to any gene: 4. The CDR3 has 14 residues. The CDR3 reads CASSNGQVNEKLFF. Here the CDR3 DNA reads TGCGCCAGCAGCAACGGACAGGTTAATGAAAAACTGTTTTTT.

The chain has TRBV24-1 and TRBJ2-1; maybe TRBD2 (6 bases). Germline V lookup: CDR1 KGHDR, CDR2 SFDVKD. With 3 bases removed from V and 3 bases from J, the gap between germline ends came to 17 bases. The CDR3 length is 17 residues. The CDR3 is CATSDNPAGKSYNEQFF. CDR3 DNA sequence: TGTGCCACCAGTGATAACCCGGCGGGAAAAAGCTACAATGAGCAGTTCTTC.

V gene TRBV30 combines with J gene TRBJ1-1, with D perhaps TRBD1 (5 bases). V gave up 4 bases and J gave up 6 bases, with 21 bases separating them. This CDR3 region has 15 residues. Germline V gives CDR1 GTSNPN, CDR2 SVGIG (reference sequence). CDR3 nucleotides: TGTGCCTGGACCGCCTTGGGGGGATCGTACTCTGAAGCTTTCTTT. Translation: CAWTALGGSYSEAFF.

The V call is TRBV12-3 or TRBV12-4, the J call TRBJ1-3, with D uncertain. The ends were cut back, 4 bases at V and 4 bases at J, with 5 bases in the middle. The CDR3 is 12 residues long. The CDR3 DNA is TGTGCCAGCAGTTATGAGGGAAACACCATATATTTT. Translating it yields CASSYEGNTIYF.

On this clone: Different DNA sequences within this sample yield the same CDR3. This chain connects TRBV7-2 to TRBJ1-5; TRBD1 is a possible D gene (5 bases). Trimming took 2 bases from V and 7 from J, leaving 9 bases between them. CDR1 and CDR2 from the germline V gene are SGHTA and FQGNSA. The CDR3 is 13 residues long. The CDR3 bases are TGTGCCAGCAGCTTAAGGGGTCGGCAGCCCCAGCATTTT. This translates into CASSLRGRQPQHF.

The chain recombines TRBV28 with TRBJ1-2; 8 nucleotides match TRBD1. J lost 8 bases, V lost 3 bases, and 8 bases had no gene match. This CDR3 has 14 amino acids. Germline loops: CDR1 MDHEN, CDR2 SYDVKM. The CDR3 loop reads CASSFDRGGHGYTF. The DNA of the CDR3 is TGTGCCAGCAGTTTCGACAGGGGCGGGCACGGCTACACCTTC.

This clone was recorded a few times. Germline and junction disagree at one end, which may indicate a read error. The V call is TRBV28, the J call TRBJ2-1; D is unclear. The CDR3 has 11 amino acids. Per the germline V gene, CDR1 is MDHEN and CDR2 is SYDVKM. CDR3 nucleotides: TGTGCCAGCAGCTCCGACAATGAGCAGTTCTTC. It is translated as CASSSDNEQFF.

Comment on this clone: This specimen includes other DNA sequences encoding the same CDR3. V usage is TRBV18 and J usage is TRBJ2-5, with 12 bases that match TRBD1. Per the germline V gene, CDR1 is KGHSH and CDR2 is LQKENI. The V and J ends lost 6 bases and 5 bases, in that order; junction bases with no gene match: 4. This CDR3 comprises 14 residues. CDR3 nucleotide sequence: TGTGCCAGCTCCCCCGGGACAGGGGGCGAGACCCAGTACTTC. It encodes CASSPGTGGETQYF.

Only one count was recorded for this clone. The chain has TRBV18 and TRBJ1-5; the match to TRBD1 covers 7 bases. Germline V CDR1 and CDR2: KGHSH, LQKENI. V shed 5 bases, J shed 3 bases, and the junction held 4 bases outside the gene matches. The CDR3 has 14 residues. The chain's CDR3 is CASSSDRVNQPQHF. Here the CDR3 DNA reads TGTGCCAGCTCATCCGACAGGGTCAATCAGCCCCAGCATTTT.

This clone was detected once. This chain connects TRBV29-1 to TRBJ2-7, with D maybe TRBD1 (6 bases). Germline lookup yields CDR1 SQVTM and CDR2 ANQGSEA. The CDR3 has 12 residues. Deletions cut 5 bases from V and 0 bases from J, with 8 bases between. The DNA for the CDR3 is TGCAGCGTTAAGGACAGCTCCTACGAGCAGTACTTC. This gives the protein CSVKDSSYEQYF.

The chain carries TRBV4-3 and TRBJ2-7; possibly TRBD1 for D (5 bases). The germline V gene encodes CDR1 LGHNA and CDR2 YSLEER. V lost 4 bases, J lost 2 bases, and 12 bases lay in between. This CDR3 is built from 14 residues. The CDR3 loop reads CASSPQGFAYEQYF. The DNA of the CDR3 is TGCGCCAGCAGCCCTCAGGGTTTTGCCTACGAGCAGTACTTC.

This clone occurred once. The J gene is TRBJ1-1, the V gene TRBV4-2, with TRBD1 identical over 7 bases. V dropped 4 bases and J dropped 4; count of bases not matched to a gene: 6. Germline CDR1 is LGHNA and CDR2 is YNFKEQ. The CDR3 contains 14 residues. CDR3 nucleotide sequence: TGTGCCAGCAGCCCAAGTCGACAGGGCACTGAAGCTTTCTTT. Protein: CASSPSRQGTEAFF.

This clone was counted a few times. This chain uses TRBV4-1 with TRBJ1-2, with D perhaps matching TRBD1 (5 bases). This CDR3 region has 15 residues. The germline V gene encodes CDR1 MGHRA and CDR2 YSYEKL. V was pared by 2 bases and J by 4 bases, with 14 bases between. Here the CDR3 DNA reads TGCGCCAGCAGCCAACTCTGGGGGGTAGGCTATGGCTACACCTTC. Its translation is CASSQLWGVGYGYTF.

The chain has TRBV4-1 and TRBJ2-5, with D tentatively TRBD2 (7 bases). The CDR3 length is 15 residues. Trimming removed 6 bases from V and 1 base from J, with 15 bases in between. Germline CDR1 is MGHRA and CDR2 is YSYEKL. The CDR3 DNA reads TGCGCCAGCAGTAGAGGGGGGGCCCCCCAAGAGACCCAGTACTTC. The encoded protein is CASSRGGAPQETQYF.

This chain links TRBV19 with TRBJ1-5, with TRBD1 as a possible D gene (5 bases). This CDR3 has 14 amino acids. Germline V gene data show CDR1 as LNHDA and CDR2 as SQIVND (reference sequence). The V end lost 9 bases, the J end lost 3 bases, and 15 bases lay between the germline ends. CDR3 loop: CASNLYRTNQPQHF. CDR3 DNA: TGTGCCAGCAACCTCTACAGGACCAATCAGCCCCAGCATTTT. Together with reference TRBV19 and TRBJ1-5, the CDR3 gives the full variable domain: DGGITQSPKYLFRKEGQNVTLSCEQNLNHDAMYWYRQDPGQGLRLIYYSQIVNDFQKGDIAEGYSVSREKKESFPLTVTSAQKNPTAFYLCASNLYRTNQPQHFGDGTRLSIL.

The J gene is TRBJ1-1, the V gene TRBV5-1; maybe TRBD1 (6 bases). The germline V and J ends were trimmed by 4 bases and 4 bases, with 14 bases remaining between them. CDR1 and CDR2 (germline): SGHRS, YFSETQ. This CDR3 region has 14 residues. CDR3 DNA sequence: TGCGCCAGCAGCACCAACAGGGCCCCCACTGAAGCTTTCTTT. It specifies CASSTNRAPTEAFF.

The chain is built from TRBV19 and TRBJ1-2; the match to TRBD1 covers 10 bases. Germline V gene lookup returns CDR1 LNHDA and CDR2 SQIVND (reference sequence). V lost 6 bases and J lost 2; bases outside the gene matches: 9. CDR3 length: 16 residues. As DNA, the CDR3 is TGTGCCAGTAGGTTAAAGACAGGGGGCTCGAACTATGGCTACACCTTC. Its protein is CASRLKTGGSNYGYTF.

The chain joins TRBV28 to TRBJ2-5; TRBD2 agrees at 8 bases. V gave up 6 bases and J gave up 5 bases; unmatched junction bases: 5. The CDR3 is 13 residues long. Per germline, CDR1 MDHEN and CDR2 SYDVKM. CDR3 DNA: TGTGCCAGCAGGGCAGCGGGAGCTGAGACCCAGTACTTC. Its translation: CASRAAGAETQYF.

The chain links TRBV7-3 to TRBJ2-1; 7 bases match TRBD2. Germline values: CDR1 SGHTA, CDR2 FQGTGA. V gave up 4 bases and J gave up 7 bases; unmatched junction bases: 10. The CDR3 runs 15 residues. The CDR3 loop reads CASSSTGTIGNEQFF. In DNA form, the CDR3 reads TGTGCCAGCAGCTCAACCGGGACTATTGGAAATGAGCAGTTCTTC.

This clone was counted at least ten times. Other DNA sequences from this sample encode an identical CDR3 as well. The J gene is TRBJ1-2, the V gene TRBV9, with D perhaps matching TRBD1 (5 bases). Germline CDR1 is SGDLS and CDR2 is YYNGEE. The CDR3 runs 13 residues. V was clipped by 0 bases and J by 3 bases, with 6 bases between them. The DNA for the CDR3 is TGTGCCAGCAGCGTAGGGGGGGACTATGGCTACACCTTC. Its translation: CASSVGGDYGYTF.

The chain couples TRBV27 to TRBJ2-1, with D maybe TRBD1 (5 bases). V was trimmed by 5 bases and J by 4 bases, leaving 9 bases between them. This CDR3 region has 13 residues. Germline lookup yields CDR1 MNHEY and CDR2 SMNVEV (reference sequence). The CDR3 coding sequence is TGTGCCAGCAGTCGACAGCCTTACAATGAGCAGTTCTTC. As protein: CASSRQPYNEQFF.

A few counts support this clone. V is TRBV28 and J is TRBJ1-1; perhaps TRBD1 as D (6 bases). The V end was cut by 2 bases, the J end by 5 bases, with 12 bases between. Germline V CDR1 and CDR2: MDHEN, SYDVKM. The CDR3 is 14 residues long. The CDR3 DNA reads TGTGCCAGCAGTTTAGGGCGGGGGCTGACTGAAGCTTTCTTT. As protein: CASSLGRGLTEAFF.

This rearrangement joins TRBV27 to TRBJ1-4; TRBD1 might be the D (5 bases). Germline V lookup: CDR1 MNHEY, CDR2 SMNVEV (reference sequence). CDR3 length: 13 amino acids. V lost 1 base and J lost 12, with 12 bases in between. The CDR3 loop is CASSLFRGEELFF. The CDR3 DNA sequence: TGTGCCAGCAGTTTATTTCGGGGGGAAGAACTGTTTTTT. Variable domain in full (rest from reference TRBV27 and TRBJ1-4): EAQVTQNPRYLITVTGKKLTVTCSQNMNHEYMSWYRQDPGLGLRQIYYSMNVEVTDKGDVPEGYKVSRKEKRNFPLILESPSPNQTSLYFCASSLFRGEELFFGSGTQLSVL.